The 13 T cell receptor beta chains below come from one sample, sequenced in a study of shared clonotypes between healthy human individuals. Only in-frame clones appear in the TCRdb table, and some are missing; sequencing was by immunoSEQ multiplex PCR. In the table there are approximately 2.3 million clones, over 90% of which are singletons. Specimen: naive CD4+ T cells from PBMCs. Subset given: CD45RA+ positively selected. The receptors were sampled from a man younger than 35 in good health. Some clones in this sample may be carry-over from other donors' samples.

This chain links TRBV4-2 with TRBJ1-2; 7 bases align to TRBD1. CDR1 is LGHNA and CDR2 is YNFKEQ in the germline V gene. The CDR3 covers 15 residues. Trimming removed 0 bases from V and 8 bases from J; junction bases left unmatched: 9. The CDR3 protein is CASSQDMTGRYGYTF. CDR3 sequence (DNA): TGTGCCAGCAGCCAAGATATGACAGGGAGGTACGGCTACACCTTC.

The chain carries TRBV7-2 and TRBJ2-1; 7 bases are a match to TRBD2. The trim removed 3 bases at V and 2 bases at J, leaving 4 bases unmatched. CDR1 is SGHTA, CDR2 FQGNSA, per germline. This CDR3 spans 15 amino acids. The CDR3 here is CASSFAGVTYNEQFF. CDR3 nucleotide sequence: TGTGCCAGCAGCTTTGCGGGAGTAACCTACAATGAGCAGTTCTTC. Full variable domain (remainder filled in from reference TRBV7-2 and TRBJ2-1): GAGVSQSPSNKVTEKGKDVELRCDPISGHTALYWYRQSLGQGLEFLIYFQGNSAPDKSGLPSDRFSAERTGGSVSTLTIQRTQQEDSAVYLCASSFAGVTYNEQFFGPGTRLTVL.

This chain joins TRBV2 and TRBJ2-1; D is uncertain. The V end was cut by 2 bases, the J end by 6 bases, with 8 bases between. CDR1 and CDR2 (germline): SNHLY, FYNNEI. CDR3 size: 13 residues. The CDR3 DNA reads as TGTGCCAGCAGTGAATTTGTCAGCAATGAGCAGTTCTTC. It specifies CASSEFVSNEQFF.

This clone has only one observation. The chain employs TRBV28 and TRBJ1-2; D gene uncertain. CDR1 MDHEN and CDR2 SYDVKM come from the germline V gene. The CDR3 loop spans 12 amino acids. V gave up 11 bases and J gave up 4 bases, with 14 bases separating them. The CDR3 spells CAAHTPGYGYTF. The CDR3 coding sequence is TGTGCCGCACACACCCCGGGCTATGGCTACACCTTC.

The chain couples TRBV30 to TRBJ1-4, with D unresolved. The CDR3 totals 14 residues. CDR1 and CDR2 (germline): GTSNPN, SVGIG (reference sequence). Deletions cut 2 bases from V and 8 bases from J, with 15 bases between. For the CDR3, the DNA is TGTGCCTGGAGTTACCGGTTTTGGTCGGAAAAACTGTTTTTT. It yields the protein CAWSYRFWSEKLFF.

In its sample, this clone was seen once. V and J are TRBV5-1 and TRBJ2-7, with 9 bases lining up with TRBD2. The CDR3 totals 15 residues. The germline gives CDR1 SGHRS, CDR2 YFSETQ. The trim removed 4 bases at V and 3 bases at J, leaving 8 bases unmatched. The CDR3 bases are TGCGCCAGCAGCCCGTCCCGTAGCGGGGGCTACGAGCAGTACTTC. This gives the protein CASSPSRSGGYEQYF.

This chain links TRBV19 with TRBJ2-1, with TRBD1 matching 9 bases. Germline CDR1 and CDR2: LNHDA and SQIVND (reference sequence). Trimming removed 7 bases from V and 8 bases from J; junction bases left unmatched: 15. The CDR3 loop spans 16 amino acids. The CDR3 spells CASTHEGDRVSDEQFF. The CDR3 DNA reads TGTGCCAGTACCCACGAGGGGGACAGGGTTTCCGATGAGCAGTTCTTC.

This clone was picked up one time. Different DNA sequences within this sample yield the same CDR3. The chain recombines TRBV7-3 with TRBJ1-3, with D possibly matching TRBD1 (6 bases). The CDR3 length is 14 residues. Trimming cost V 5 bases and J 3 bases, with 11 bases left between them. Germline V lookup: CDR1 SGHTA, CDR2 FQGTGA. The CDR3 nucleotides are TGTGCCAGCAGCCCCGGGACAAGTGGAAACACCATATATTTT. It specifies CASSPGTSGNTIYF.

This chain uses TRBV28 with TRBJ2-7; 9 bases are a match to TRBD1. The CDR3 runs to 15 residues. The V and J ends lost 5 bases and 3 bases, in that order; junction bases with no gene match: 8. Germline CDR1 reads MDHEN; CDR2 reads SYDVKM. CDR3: CASSTTGGRIYEQYF. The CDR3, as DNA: TGTGCCAGCAGTACAACAGGGGGCAGAATCTACGAGCAGTACTTC. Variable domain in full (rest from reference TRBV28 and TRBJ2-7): DVKVTQSSRYLVKRTGEKVFLECVQDMDHENMFWYRQDPGLGLRLIYFSYDVKMKEKGDIPEGYSVSREKKERFSLILESASTNQTSMYLCASSTTGGRIYEQYFGPGTRLTVT.

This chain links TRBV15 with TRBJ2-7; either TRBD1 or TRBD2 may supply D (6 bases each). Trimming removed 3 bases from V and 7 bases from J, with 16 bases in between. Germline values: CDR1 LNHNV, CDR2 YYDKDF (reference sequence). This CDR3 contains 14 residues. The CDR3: CATSRDSGLGEQYF. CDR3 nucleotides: TGTGCCACCAGCAGGGACAGCGGGCTGGGTGAGCAGTACTTC. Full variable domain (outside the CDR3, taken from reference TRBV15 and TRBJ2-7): DAMVIQNPRYQVTQFGKPVTLSCSQTLNHNVMYWYQQKSSQAPKLLFHYYDKDFNNEADTPDNFQSRRPNTSFCFLDIRSPGLGDTAMYLCATSRDSGLGEQYFGPGTRLTVT.

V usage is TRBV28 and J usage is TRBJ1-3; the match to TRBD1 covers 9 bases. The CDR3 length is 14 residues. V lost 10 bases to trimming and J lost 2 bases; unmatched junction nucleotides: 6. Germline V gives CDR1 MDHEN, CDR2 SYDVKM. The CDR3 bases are TGTGCCACCATAAACAGGGGGCCTGGAAACACCATATATTTT. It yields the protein CATINRGPGNTIYF.

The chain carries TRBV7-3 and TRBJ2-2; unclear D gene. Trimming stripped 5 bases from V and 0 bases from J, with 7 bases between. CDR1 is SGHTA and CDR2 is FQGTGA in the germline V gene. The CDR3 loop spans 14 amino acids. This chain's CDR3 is CASSPVANTGELFF. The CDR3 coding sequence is TGTGCCAGCAGCCCCGTTGCGAACACCGGGGAGCTGTTTTTT.

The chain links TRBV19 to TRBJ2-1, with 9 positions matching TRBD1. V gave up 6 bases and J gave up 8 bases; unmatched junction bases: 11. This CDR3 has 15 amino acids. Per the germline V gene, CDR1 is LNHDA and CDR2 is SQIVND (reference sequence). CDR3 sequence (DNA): TGTGCCAGTAGGGAGGGAGGCGGGACAGGGCATGAGCAGTTCTTC. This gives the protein CASREGGGTGHEQFF.